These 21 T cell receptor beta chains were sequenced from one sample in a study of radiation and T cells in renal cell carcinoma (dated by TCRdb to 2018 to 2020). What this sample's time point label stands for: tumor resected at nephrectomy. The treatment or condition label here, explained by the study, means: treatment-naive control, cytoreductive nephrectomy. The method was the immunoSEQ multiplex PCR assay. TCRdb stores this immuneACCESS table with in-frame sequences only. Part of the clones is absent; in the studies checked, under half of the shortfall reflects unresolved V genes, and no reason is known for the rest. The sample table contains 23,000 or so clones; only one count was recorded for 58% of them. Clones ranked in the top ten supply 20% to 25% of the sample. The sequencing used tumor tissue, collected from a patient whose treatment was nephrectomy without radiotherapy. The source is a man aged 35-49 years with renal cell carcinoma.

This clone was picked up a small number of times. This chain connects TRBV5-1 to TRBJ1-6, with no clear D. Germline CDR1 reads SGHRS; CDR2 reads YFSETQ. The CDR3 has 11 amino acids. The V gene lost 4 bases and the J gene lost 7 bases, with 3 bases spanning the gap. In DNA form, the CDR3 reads TGCGCCAGCAGCGAAAATTCACCCCTCCACTTT. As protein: CASSENSPLHF.

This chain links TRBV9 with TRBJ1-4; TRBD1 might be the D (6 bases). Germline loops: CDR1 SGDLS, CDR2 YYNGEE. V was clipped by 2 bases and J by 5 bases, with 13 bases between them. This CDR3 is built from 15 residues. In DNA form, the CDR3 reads TGTGCCAGCAGCGTTACAGGGAGGGGGAATGAAAAACTGTTTTTT. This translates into CASSVTGRGNEKLFF.

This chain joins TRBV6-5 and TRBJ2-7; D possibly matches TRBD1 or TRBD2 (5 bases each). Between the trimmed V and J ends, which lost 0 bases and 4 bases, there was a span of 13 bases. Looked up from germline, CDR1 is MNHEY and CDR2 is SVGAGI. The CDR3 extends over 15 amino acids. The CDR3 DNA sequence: TGTGCCAGCAGTTACTCGGGCCGTGAGGGGTACGAGCAGTACTTC. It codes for CASSYSGREGYEQYF.

Here the CDR3 DNA reads TGCAGTGAGAACCGGGACCAACAGGCTTTCTTT. This translates into CSENRDQQAFF. This chain connects TRBV20-1 to TRBJ1-1; perhaps TRBD1 as D (5 bases). Trimming left V 7 bases short and J 11 bases short, with 17 bases between. This CDR3 contains 11 residues. The germline gives CDR1 DFQATT, CDR2 SNEGSKA (reference sequence).

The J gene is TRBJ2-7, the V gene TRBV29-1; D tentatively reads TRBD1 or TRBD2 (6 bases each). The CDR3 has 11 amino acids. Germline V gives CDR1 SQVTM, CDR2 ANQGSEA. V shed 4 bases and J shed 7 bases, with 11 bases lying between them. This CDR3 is CSVGQGREQYF. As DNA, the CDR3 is TGCAGCGTTGGGCAGGGGAGGGAGCAGTACTTC.

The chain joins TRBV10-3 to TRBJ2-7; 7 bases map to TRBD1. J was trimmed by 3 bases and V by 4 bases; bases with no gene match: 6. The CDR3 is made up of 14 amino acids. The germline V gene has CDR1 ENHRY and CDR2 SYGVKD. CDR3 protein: CAISGGQFGYEQYV. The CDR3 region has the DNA TGTGCCATCAGTGGGGGACAGTTCGGCTACGAGCAGTACGTC.

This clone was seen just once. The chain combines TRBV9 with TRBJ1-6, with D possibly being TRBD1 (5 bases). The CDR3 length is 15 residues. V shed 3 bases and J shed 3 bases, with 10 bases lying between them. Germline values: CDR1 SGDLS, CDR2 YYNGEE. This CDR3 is CASSAQGNYNSPLHF. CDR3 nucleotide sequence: TGTGCCAGCAGCGCCCAGGGAAACTATAATTCACCCCTCCACTTT.

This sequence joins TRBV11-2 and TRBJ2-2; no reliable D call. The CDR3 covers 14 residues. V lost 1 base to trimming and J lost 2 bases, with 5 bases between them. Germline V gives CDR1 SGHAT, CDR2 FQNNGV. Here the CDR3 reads CASSLVINTGELFF. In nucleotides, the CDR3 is TGTGCCAGCAGCTTAGTTATTAACACCGGGGAGCTGTTTTTT.

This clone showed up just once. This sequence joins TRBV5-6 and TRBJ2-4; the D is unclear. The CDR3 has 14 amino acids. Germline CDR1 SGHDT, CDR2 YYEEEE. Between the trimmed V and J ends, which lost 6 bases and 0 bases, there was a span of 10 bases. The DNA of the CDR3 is TGTGCCAGCACGTTAGACGGAGCCAAAAACATTCAGTACTTC. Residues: CASTLDGAKNIQYF.

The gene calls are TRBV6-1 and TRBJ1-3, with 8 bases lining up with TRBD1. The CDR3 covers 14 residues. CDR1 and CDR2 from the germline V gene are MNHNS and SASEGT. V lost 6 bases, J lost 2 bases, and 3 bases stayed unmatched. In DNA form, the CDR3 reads TGTGCCAGCAGCTTACAGGGGGCTGGAAACACCATATATTTT. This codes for CASSLQGAGNTIYF.

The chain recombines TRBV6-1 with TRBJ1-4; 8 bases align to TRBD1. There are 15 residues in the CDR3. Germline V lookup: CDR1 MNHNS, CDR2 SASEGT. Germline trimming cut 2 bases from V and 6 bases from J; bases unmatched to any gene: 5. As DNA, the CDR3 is TGTGCCAGCAGTGAACTGACAGGGGCGTATGAAAAACTGTTTTTT. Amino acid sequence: CASSELTGAYEKLFF.

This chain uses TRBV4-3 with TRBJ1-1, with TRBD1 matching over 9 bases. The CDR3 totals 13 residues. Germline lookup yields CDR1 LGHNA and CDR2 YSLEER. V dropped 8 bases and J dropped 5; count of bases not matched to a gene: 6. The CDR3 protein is CASRDRGRTEAFF. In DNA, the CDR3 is TGCGCCAGCCGCGACAGGGGGAGGACTGAAGCTTTCTTT.

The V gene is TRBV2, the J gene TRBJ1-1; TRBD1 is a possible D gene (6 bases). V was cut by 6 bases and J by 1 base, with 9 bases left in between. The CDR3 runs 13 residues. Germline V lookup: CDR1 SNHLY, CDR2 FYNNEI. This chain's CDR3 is CASRGQPNTEAFF. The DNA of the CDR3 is TGTGCCAGCAGAGGACAGCCGAACACTGAAGCTTTCTTT.

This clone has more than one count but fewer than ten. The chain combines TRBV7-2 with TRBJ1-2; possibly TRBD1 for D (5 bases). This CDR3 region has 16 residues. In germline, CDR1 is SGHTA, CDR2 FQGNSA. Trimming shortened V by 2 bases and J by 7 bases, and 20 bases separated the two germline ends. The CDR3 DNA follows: TGTGCCAGCAGCTTACTGAGGGTACGGACACACGCTGGCTACACCTTC. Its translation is CASSLLRVRTHAGYTF. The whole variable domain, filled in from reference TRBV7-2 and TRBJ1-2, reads GAGVSQSPSNKVTEKGKDVELRCDPISGHTALYWYRQSLGQGLEFLIYFQGNSAPDKSGLPSDRFSAERTGGSVSTLTIQRTQQEDSAVYLCASSLLRVRTHAGYTFGSGTRLTVV.

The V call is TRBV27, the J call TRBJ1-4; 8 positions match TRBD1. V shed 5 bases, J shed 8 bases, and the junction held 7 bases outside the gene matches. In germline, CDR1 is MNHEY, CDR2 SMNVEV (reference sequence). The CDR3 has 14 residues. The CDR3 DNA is TGTGCCAGCAGTCTGGACAGGGTGAGGGAAAAACTGTTTTTT. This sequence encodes CASSLDRVREKLFF.

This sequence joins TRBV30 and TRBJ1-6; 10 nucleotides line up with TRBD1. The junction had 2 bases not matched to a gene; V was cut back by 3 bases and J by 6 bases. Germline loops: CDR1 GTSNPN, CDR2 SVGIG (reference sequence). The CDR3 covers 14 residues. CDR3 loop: CAWRRDRGNSPLHF. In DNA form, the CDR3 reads TGTGCCTGGAGGCGGGACAGGGGTAATTCACCCCTCCACTTT.

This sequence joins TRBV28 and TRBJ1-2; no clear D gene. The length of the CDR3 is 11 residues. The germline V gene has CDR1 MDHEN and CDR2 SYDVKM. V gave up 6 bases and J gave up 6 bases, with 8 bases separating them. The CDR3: CASREGNGYTF. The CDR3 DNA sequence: TGTGCCAGCAGGGAAGGGAATGGCTACACCTTC.

This CDR3 reads CASSLVRDSDQPQHF. The CDR3 DNA sequence: TGCGCCAGCAGCCTGGTACGGGACAGTGATCAGCCCCAGCATTTT. The chain combines TRBV23-1 with TRBJ1-5; 7 bases align to TRBD1. TRBV23-1 is identified as an open reading frame with a role that is uncertain. This CDR3 spans 15 amino acids. The J segment lost 5 bases and the V segment lost 6 bases, leaving 10 bases of the junction unmatched.

The CDR3 is CSARRTNEQFF. In DNA, the CDR3 is TGCAGTGCTAGGCGGACGAATGAGCAGTTCTTC. The genes are TRBV20-1 and TRBJ2-1; D gene unclear. This CDR3 has 11 amino acids. CDR1 is DFQATT, CDR2 SNEGSKA, per germline (reference sequence). V was shortened by 3 bases and J by 7 bases, with 7 bases between the two germline ends.

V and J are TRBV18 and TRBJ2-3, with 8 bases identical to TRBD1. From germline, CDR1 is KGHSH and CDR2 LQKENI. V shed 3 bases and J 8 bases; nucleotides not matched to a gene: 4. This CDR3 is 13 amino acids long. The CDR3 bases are TGTGCCAGCTCACCGGACAGGGAAGGTACGCAGTATTTT. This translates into CASSPDREGTQYF.

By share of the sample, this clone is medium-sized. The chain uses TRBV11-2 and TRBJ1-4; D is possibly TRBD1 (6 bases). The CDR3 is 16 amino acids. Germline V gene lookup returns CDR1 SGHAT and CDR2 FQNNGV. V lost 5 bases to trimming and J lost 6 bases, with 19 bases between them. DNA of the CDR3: TGTGCCAGCAGCCCCTCAGGGGAGGGGGATCATGAAAAACTGTTTTTT. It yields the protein CASSPSGEGDHEKLFF.